Following are 5 T cell receptor beta chains from one sample sequenced in a study of T cell responses to AZD1222 COVID-19 vaccine. Generated by immunoSEQ multiplex PCR, the TCRdb table keeps only in-frame clones and is missing some. The sample has about 270,000 clones; 94% are singletons. The sequencing used peripheral blood, collected 28 days after the second AZD1222 dose. All receptors come from an adult who received the AZD1222 COVID-19 vaccine.

The chain links TRBV28 to TRBJ2-7; possibly TRBD2 for D (5 bases). Looked up from germline, CDR1 is MDHEN and CDR2 is SYDVKM. The CDR3 spans 14 residues. V lost 4 bases and J lost 5, with 15 bases in between. CDR3 coding DNA: TGTGCCAGCAGTTCCCGGACGGGATGGGACGAGCAGTACTTC. It is translated as CASSSRTGWDEQYF. Full variable domain (remainder filled in from reference TRBV28 and TRBJ2-7): DVKVTQSSRYLVKRTGEKVFLECVQDMDHENMFWYRQDPGLGLRLIYFSYDVKMKEKGDIPEGYSVSREKKERFSLILESASTNQTSMYLCASSSRTGWDEQYFGPGTRLTVT.

This sequence joins TRBV28 and TRBJ2-7, with no clear D. Germline loops: CDR1 MDHEN, CDR2 SYDVKM. CDR3 length equals 11 residues. V shed 7 bases and J shed 4 bases, with 8 bases lying between them. CDR3 region: CASKAPYEQYF. CDR3 sequence (DNA): TGTGCCAGCAAGGCGCCTTACGAGCAGTACTTC.

The rearrangement joins TRBV10-3 to TRBJ2-2; possible D gene TRBD2, 6 bases. In germline, CDR1 is ENHRY, CDR2 SYGVKD. V was clipped by 10 bases and J by 6 bases, with 12 bases between them. CDR3 length equals 12 residues. The CDR3 DNA is TGTGCCAGCGGGACTTCCCCCGGGGAGCTGTTTTTT. Protein sequence: CASGTSPGELFF.

The chain uses TRBV19 and TRBJ2-7, with 7 bases lining up with TRBD1. Germline CDR1 is LNHDA and CDR2 is SQIVND (reference sequence). This CDR3 contains 14 residues. The V gene end was trimmed by 5 bases and the J gene end by 3 bases; junction bases not matched to a gene: 7. CDR3 region: CASSPDRTIYEQYF. CDR3 in DNA: TGTGCCAGTAGTCCGGACAGGACCATCTACGAGCAGTACTTC.

In this sample, this clone turned up once. The chain links TRBV6-5 to TRBJ1-2, with 8 bases matching TRBD1. The V and J ends lost 0 bases and 1 base, in that order; junction bases with no gene match: 1. The CDR3 is 15 amino acids. CDR1 is MNHEY, CDR2 SVGAGI, per germline. The CDR3 DNA follows: TGTGCCAGCAGTTACTCGGACAGGGTTAACTATGGCTACACCTTC. Its protein is CASSYSDRVNYGYTF.